This TCR beta chain originates from a study of control samples from healthy donors and cancer patients. Sequencing used immunoSEQ multiplex PCR; TCRdb keeps in-frame clones, though not all of them. The sample has about 120,000 clones; 91% are singletons. CDR1 is MGHDK, CDR2 SYGVNS, per germline. The CDR3 runs to 17 residues. The J segment lost 5 bases and the V segment lost 6 bases, leaving 12 bases of the junction unmatched. The source material was blood. V is TRBV25-1 and J is TRBJ2-1, with 11 bases identical to TRBD2. The sequence came from a woman aged 18-29 years in good health. CDR3 in DNA: TGTGCCAGCAGCACAACGATAGCGGGAGGGCTACACAATGAGCAGTTCTTC. Amino acids: CASSTTIAGGLHNEQFF.